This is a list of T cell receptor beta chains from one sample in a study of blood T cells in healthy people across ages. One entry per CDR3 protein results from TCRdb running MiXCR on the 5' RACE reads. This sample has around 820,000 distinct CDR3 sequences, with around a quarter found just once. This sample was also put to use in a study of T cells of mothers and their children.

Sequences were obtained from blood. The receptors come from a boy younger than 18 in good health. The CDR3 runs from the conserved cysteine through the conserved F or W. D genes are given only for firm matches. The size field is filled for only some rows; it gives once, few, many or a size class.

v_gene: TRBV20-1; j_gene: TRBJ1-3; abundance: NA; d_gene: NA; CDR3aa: CSAPHMPGNTIYF; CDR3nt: TGCAGTGCCCCGCACATGCCTGGAAACACCATATATTTT
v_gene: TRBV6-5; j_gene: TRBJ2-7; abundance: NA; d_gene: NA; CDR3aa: CASSAGAGVLYF; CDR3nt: TGTGCCAGCAGTGCGGGGGCGGGAGTTCTGTACTTC
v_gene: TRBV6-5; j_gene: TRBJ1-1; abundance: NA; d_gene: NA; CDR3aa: CASSYSGDDRSSAFF; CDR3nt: TGTGCCAGCAGTTACTCAGGGGACGACAGGAGTTCAGCTTTCTTT
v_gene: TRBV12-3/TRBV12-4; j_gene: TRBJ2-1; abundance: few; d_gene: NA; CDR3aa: CASSFAQGSYNEQFF; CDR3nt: TGTGCCAGCAGTTTTGCCCAGGGGTCCTACAATGAGCAGTTCTTC
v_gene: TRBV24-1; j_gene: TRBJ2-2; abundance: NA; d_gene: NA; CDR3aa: CATSDSGELLEGRNTGELFF; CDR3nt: TGTGCCACCAGTGATTCGGGGGAGTTACTCGAAGGCCGGAACACCGGGGAGCTGTTTTTT
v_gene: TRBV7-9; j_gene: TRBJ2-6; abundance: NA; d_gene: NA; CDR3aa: CASRGPLRSSGANVLTF; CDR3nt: TGTGCCAGCAGGGGGCCTCTCCGCAGCTCTGGGGCCAACGTCCTGACTTTC
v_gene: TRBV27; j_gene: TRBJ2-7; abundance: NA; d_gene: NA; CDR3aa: CASSLSGLLAGHTYEQYF; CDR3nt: TGTGCCAGCAGTTTATCGGGGCTCTTGGCGGGGCACACCTACGAGCAGTACTTC
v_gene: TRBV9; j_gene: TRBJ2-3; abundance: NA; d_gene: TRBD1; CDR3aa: CASSVATGGTDTQYF; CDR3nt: TGTGCCAGCAGCGTAGCCACAGGGGGCACAGATACGCAGTATTTT
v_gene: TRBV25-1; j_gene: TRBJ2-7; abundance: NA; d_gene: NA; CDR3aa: CASSRMGFEQYF; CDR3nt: TGTGCCAGCAGTCGAATGGGGTTCGAGCAGTACTTC
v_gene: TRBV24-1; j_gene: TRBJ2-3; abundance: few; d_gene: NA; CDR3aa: CATSDPRGSDTQYF; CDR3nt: TGTGCCACCAGTGATCCGAGGGGGTCAGATACGCAGTATTTT
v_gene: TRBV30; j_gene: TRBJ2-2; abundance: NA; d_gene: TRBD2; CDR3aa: CAWSLGGGNTGELFF; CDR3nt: TGTGCCTGGAGTTTAGGCGGGGGGAACACCGGGGAGCTGTTTTTT
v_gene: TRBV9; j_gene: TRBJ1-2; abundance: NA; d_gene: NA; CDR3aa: CASQKGAGYGYTF; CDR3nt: TGTGCCAGCCAGAAGGGCGCCGGCTATGGCTACACCTTC
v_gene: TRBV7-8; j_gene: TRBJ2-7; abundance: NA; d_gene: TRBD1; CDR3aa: CASSPWTGEAYEQYF; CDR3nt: TGTGCCAGCAGCCCCTGGACAGGGGAAGCCTACGAGCAGTACTTC
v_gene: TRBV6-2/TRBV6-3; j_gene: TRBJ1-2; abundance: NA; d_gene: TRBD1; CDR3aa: CASSPRDRSAPSYNYGYTF; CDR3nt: TGTGCCAGCAGCCCCCGGGACAGGTCTGCTCCTTCCTATAACTATGGCTACACCTTC
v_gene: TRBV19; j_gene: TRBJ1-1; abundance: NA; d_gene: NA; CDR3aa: CASSIEGNTEAFF; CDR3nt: TGTGCCAGTAGTATCGAGGGGAACACTGAAGCTTTCTTT
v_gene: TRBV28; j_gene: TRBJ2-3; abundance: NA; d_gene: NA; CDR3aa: CASSFRGFTDTQYF; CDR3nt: TGTGCCAGCAGTTTTCGGGGTTTCACAGATACGCAGTATTTT
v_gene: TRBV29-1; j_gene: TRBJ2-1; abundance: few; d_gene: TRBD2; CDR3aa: CSVTPRGLADNEQFF; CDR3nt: TGCAGCGTAACTCCCCGGGGACTAGCGGATAATGAGCAGTTCTTC
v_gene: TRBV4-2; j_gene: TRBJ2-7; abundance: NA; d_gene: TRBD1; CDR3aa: CASSQADRDSYEQYF; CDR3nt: TGTGCCAGCAGCCAGGCAGACAGGGATTCCTACGAGCAGTACTTC
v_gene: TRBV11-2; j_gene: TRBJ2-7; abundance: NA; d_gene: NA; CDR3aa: CASSLFTGGGSPPGSYEQYF; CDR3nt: TGTGCCAGCAGCCTCTTTACAGGAGGTGGGTCCCCCCCAGGGTCCTACGAGCAGTACTTC
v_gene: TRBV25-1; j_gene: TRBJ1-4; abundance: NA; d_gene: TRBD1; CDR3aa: CASRGTQGLKGEKLFF; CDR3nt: TGTGCCAGCAGGGGGACACAGGGGCTTAAGGGTGAAAAACTGTTTTTT
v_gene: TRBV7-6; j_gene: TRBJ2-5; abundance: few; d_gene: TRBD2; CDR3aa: CAGTRAGGPETQYF; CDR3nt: TGTGCCGGGACACGAGCGGGAGGCCCAGAGACCCAGTACTTC
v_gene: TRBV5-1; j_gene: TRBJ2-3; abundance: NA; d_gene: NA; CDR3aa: CASSSWLGADTQYF; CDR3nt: TGCGCCAGCAGCTCCTGGTTAGGGGCAGATACGCAGTATTTT
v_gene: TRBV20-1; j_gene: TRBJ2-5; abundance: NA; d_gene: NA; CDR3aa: CSASTSSETQYF; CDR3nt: TGCAGTGCTTCGACTAGTAGCGAGACCCAGTACTTC
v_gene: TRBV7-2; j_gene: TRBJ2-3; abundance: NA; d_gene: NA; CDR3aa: CASSLVTGTDTQYF; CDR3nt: TGTGCCAGCAGCTTAGTCACAGGCACAGATACGCAGTATTTT
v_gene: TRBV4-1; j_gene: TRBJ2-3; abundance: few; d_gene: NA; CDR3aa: CASSLAPVANTDTQYF; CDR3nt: TGCGCCAGCAGCCTGGCCCCCGTAGCGAACACAGATACGCAGTATTTT
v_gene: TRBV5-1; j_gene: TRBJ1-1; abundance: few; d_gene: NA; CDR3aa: CASSPRTVGISTEAFF; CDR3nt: TGCGCCAGCAGCCCAAGAACAGTGGGGATAAGCACTGAAGCTTTCTTT
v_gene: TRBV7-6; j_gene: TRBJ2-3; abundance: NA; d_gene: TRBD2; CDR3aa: CASSPGGGLPTDTQYF; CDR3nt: TGTGCCAGCAGCCCCGGCGGGGGACTGCCGACAGATACGCAGTATTTT
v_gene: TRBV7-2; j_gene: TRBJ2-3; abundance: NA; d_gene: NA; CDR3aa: CASSFFDTQYF; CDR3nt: TGTGCCAGCAGCTTTTTCGATACGCAGTATTTT
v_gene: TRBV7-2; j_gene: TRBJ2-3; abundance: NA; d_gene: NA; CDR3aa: CASSLVQGADTQYF; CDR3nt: TGTGCCAGCAGCTTAGTGCAGGGCGCAGATACGCAGTATTTT
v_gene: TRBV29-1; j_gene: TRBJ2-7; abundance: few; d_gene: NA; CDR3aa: CSDLGTGRDEQYF; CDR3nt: TGCAGCGACCTCGGCACAGGTCGGGACGAGCAGTACTTC
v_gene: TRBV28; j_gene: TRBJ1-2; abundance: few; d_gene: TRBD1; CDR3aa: CASSLSRQGRNGYTF; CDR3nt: TGTGCCAGCAGTTTGTCCCGACAGGGTCGGAATGGCTACACCTTC
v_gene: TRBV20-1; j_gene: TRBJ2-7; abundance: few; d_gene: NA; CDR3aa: CSARLRLINLSYEQYF; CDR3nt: TGCAGTGCTAGGCTGCGACTGATTAACCTCTCCTACGAGCAGTACTTC
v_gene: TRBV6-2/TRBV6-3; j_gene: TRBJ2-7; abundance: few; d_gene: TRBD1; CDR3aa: CASTLAGGAYHEQYF; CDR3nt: TGTGCCAGCACTTTGGCAGGGGGCGCTTACCACGAGCAGTACTTC
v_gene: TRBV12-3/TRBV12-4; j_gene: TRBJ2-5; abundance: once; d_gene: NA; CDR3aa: CASSLNSGGSGETQYF; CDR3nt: TGTGCCAGCAGTTTAAATTCGGGGGGCTCTGGAGAGACCCAGTACTTC
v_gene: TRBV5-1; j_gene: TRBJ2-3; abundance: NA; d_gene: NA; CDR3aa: CASSRAATDTQYF; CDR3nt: TGCGCCAGCAGCAGGGCAGCAACAGATACGCAGTATTTT
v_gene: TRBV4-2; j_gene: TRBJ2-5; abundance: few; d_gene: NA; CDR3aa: CASSQVTRLETQYF; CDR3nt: TGTGCCAGCAGCCAAGTCACCAGGCTGGAGACCCAGTACTTC
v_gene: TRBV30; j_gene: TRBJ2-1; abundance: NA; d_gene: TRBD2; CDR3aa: CAWGVGRGDYNEQFF; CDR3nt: TGTGCCTGGGGGGTGGGGCGGGGGGACTACAATGAGCAGTTCTTC
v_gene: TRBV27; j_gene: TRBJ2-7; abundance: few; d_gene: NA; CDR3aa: CASSSGFLGDEQYF; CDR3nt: TGTGCCAGCAGTTCGGGATTCCTCGGTGACGAGCAGTACTTC
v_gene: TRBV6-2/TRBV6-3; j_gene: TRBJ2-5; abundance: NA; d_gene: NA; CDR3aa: CASSSGPRGRQETQYF; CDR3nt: TGTGCCAGCAGTAGCGGACCCAGAGGGAGGCAAGAGACCCAGTACTTC
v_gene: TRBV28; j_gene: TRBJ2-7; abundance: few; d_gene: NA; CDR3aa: CASSLYLGYEQCF; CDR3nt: TGTGCCAGCAGTTTATATTTGGGCTACGAGCAGTGCTTC
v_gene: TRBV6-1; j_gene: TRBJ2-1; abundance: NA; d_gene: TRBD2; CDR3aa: CASRRGLPPAGGPVEQFF; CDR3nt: TGTGCCAGCAGACGCGGTCTCCCCCCAGCGGGAGGGCCAGTTGAGCAGTTCTTC
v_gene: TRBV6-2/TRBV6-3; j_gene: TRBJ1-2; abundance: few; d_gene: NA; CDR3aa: CASSPIGGGGHGYTF; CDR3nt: TGTGCCAGCAGTCCGATTGGTGGGGGAGGACATGGCTACACCTTC
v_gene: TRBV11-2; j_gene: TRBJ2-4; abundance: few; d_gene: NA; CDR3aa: CASSVRAPSPIAKNIQYF; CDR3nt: TGTGCCAGCAGCGTTAGGGCGCCCAGTCCCATAGCCAAAAACATTCAGTACTTC
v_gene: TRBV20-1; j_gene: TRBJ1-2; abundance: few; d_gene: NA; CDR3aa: CSARDQPAYGYTF; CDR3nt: TGCAGTGCTAGAGATCAGCCAGCCTATGGCTACACCTTC